What follows are 29 T cell receptor beta chains derived from one specimen sequenced in a study of shared clonotypes between healthy human individuals. Profiling relied on immunoSEQ multiplex PCR, and the TCRdb table lists in-frame clones only, not all of them. The data show some 470,000 clones, around 78% seen once. Sequenced sample: PBMCs. These receptor sequences come from a woman aged 40 to 49 in good health. Some clones in this sample may be carry-over from other donors' samples.

V gene TRBV29-1 combines with J gene TRBJ2-1, with 7 nucleotides matching TRBD2. The V gene's germline CDR1 is SQVTM and CDR2 ANQGSEA. The CDR3 runs to 14 residues. The V and J ends lost 2 bases and 8 bases, in that order; junction bases with no gene match: 9. Here the CDR3 reads CSVELAERRDEQFF. CDR3 nucleotide sequence: TGCAGCGTTGAACTAGCGGAGCGAAGGGATGAGCAGTTCTTC.

In this sample, this clone turned up many times. The gene calls are TRBV10-2 and TRBJ1-5; 8 nucleotides line up with TRBD1. Germline V CDR1 and CDR2: WSHSY, SAAADI. The CDR3 covers 16 residues. Unmatched junction bases numbered 14, after V lost 6 bases and J lost 7 bases. The CDR3 loop reads CASSPGHPRTGQPQHF. CDR3 sequence (DNA): TGCGCCAGCAGCCCCGGACACCCCAGGACAGGGCAGCCCCAGCATTTT.

The chain couples TRBV15 to TRBJ2-7, with TRBD2 matching 8 bases. CDR1 LNHNV and CDR2 YYDKDF come from the germline V gene (reference sequence). V was clipped by 0 bases and J by 4 bases; unmatched bases: 8. The length of the CDR3 is 16 residues. CDR3 protein: CATSRDRAGGTYEQYF. The DNA for the CDR3 is TGTGCCACCAGCAGAGATCGGGCGGGAGGAACTTACGAGCAGTACTTC.

In regard to this clone: This specimen includes other DNA sequences encoding the same CDR3. The genes are TRBV5-1 and TRBJ2-1; 15 positions match TRBD2. This CDR3 is built from 15 residues. Germline V gene lookup returns CDR1 SGHRS and CDR2 YFSETQ. The V and J ends lost 3 bases and 7 bases, in that order; junction bases with no gene match: 2. CDR3 in DNA: TGCGCCAGCAGCTCTGGACTAGCGGGAGGGAATGAGCAGTTCTTC. It encodes CASSSGLAGGNEQFF.

The chain carries TRBV15 and TRBJ1-2, with D possibly matching TRBD1 (6 bases). Germline V gene lookup returns CDR1 LNHNV and CDR2 YYDKDF (reference sequence). There are 13 residues in the CDR3. Trimming took off 0 bases at V and 10 bases at J, with 12 bases between the two ends. The CDR3 region is CATSRDLQGTYTF. In DNA form, the CDR3 reads TGTGCCACCAGCAGAGATTTGCAGGGGACCTACACCTTC.

The chain employs TRBV2 and TRBJ1-3; D unresolved. Trimming took off 5 bases at V and 3 bases at J, with 14 bases between the two ends. CDR1 and CDR2 (germline): SNHLY, FYNNEI. There are 15 residues in the CDR3. CDR3 sequence reads: CASSSRASDGNTIYF. In DNA form, the CDR3 reads TGTGCCAGCAGTTCTCGGGCCTCTGATGGAAACACCATATATTTT.

On this clone: The junction and the germline gene differ at one end; a read error may be behind it. The chain couples TRBV9 to TRBJ2-5, with 9 bases lining up with TRBD2. The germline gives CDR1 SGDLS, CDR2 YYNGEE. The CDR3 contains 18 residues. The CDR3 DNA reads as TGTGTCAGCAGCGTCACAGCGGGAGGACCCTACCTTGTACAGACCCAGTACTTC. Amino acid sequence: CVSSVTAGGPYLVQTQYF.

Comments on this clone: The same CDR3 is also encoded by other DNA sequences in this sample. The V gene is TRBV18, the J gene TRBJ2-2; D is uncertain. The germline gives CDR1 KGHSH, CDR2 LQKENI. The CDR3 runs to 15 residues. Trimming took off 2 bases at V and 1 base at J, with 8 bases between the two ends. The CDR3 DNA is TGTGCCAGCTCACCATTGGCAGGGAACACCGGGGAGCTGTTTTTT. This gives the protein CASSPLAGNTGELFF.

The V call is TRBV18, the J call TRBJ1-5, with 8 bases aligning to TRBD1. V dropped 1 base and J dropped 8; count of bases not matched to a gene: 7. In germline, CDR1 is KGHSH, CDR2 LQKENI. The CDR3 runs 15 residues. The CDR3 DNA reads TGTGCCAGCTCACCACAACAGGGGGGGAGGGAGCCCCAGCATTTT. It encodes CASSPQQGGREPQHF. Complete variable domain (other parts from reference TRBV18 and TRBJ1-5): NAGVMQNPRHLVRRRGQEARLRCSPMKGHSHVYWYRQLPEEGLKFMVYLQKENIIDESGMPKERFSAEFPKEGPSILRIQQVVRGDSAAYFCASSPQQGGREPQHFGDGTRLSIL.

For this clone: The conserved closing phenylalanine or tryptophan is absent in this CDR3, likely reflecting a read error. The chain links TRBV6-6 to TRBJ2-7; D gene uncertain. Trimming took off 0 bases at V and 7 bases at J, with 10 bases between the two ends. This CDR3 is built from 13 residues. From germline, CDR1 is MNHNY and CDR2 SVGAGI (reference sequence). CDR3 region: CASSYSIFGEQYL. DNA for the CDR3: TGTGCCAGCAGTTACTCGATTTTCGGAGAGCAGTACCTC.

This rearrangement joins TRBV18 to TRBJ2-1; a possible D gene is TRBD2 (5 bases). Trimming took 2 bases from V and 3 from J, leaving 14 bases between them. This CDR3 is 16 amino acids long. Looked up from germline, CDR1 is KGHSH and CDR2 is LQKENI. DNA for the CDR3: TGTGCCAGCTCACCAGAATGGGGAGTAGACTACAATGAGCAGTTCTTC. Translation gives CASSPEWGVDYNEQFF. The entire variable domain, with the rest obtained from reference TRBV18 and TRBJ2-1, is as follows: NAGVMQNPRHLVRRRGQEARLRCSPMKGHSHVYWYRQLPEEGLKFMVYLQKENIIDESGMPKERFSAEFPKEGPSILRIQQVVRGDSAAYFCASSPEWGVDYNEQFFGPGTRLTVL.

With respect to this clone: One base away lies a much larger clone, so this may be a sequencing read error. The V and J genes are TRBV7-6 and TRBJ2-5; no firm D call. The germline V gene encodes CDR1 SGHVS and CDR2 FNYEAQ. V was trimmed by 2 bases and J by 3 bases, leaving 1 base between them. The CDR3 contains 11 residues. The CDR3 nucleotides read TGTGCCAGCAGCTTAAAAGAGACCCAGTACTTC. This codes for CASSLKETQYF.

In the case of this clone: This clone may be a read error of a much larger clone one base away. Other DNA sequences within the sample encode an identical CDR3. The chain has TRBV9 and TRBJ2-3, with TRBD2 matching 8 bases. CDR1 is SGDLS and CDR2 is YYNGEE in the germline V gene. The CDR3 spans 15 residues. The junction had 7 bases not matched to a gene; V was cut back by 4 bases and J by 3 bases. The CDR3, as DNA: TGTGCCAGCAGCCCTCGCTTAGCGGGAACAGATACGCAGTATTTT. It translates to CASSPRLAGTDTQYF.

The chain combines TRBV6-1 with TRBJ2-5; D is ambiguous. The V end lost 5 bases, the J end lost 0 bases, and 13 bases lay between the germline ends. Germline V gives CDR1 MNHNS, CDR2 SASEGT. The CDR3 spans 15 residues. CDR3 DNA: TGTGCCAGCAGTCCCGTCTATGGGAACCAAGAGACCCAGTACTTC. It translates to CASSPVYGNQETQYF.

This clone occurred once. This chain connects TRBV6-1 to TRBJ1-5; D remains unclear. CDR3 size: 16 residues. The ends were cut back, 2 bases at V and 7 bases at J, with 18 bases in the middle. In germline, CDR1 is MNHNS, CDR2 SASEGT. Here the CDR3 reads CASSETPRRDWQPQHF. CDR3 sequence (DNA): TGTGCCAGCAGTGAAACCCCTCGGAGGGATTGGCAGCCCCAGCATTTT.

This CDR3 reads CASSQDMSGLAGKNEQFF. DNA for the CDR3: TGCGCCAGCAGCCAGGATATGTCGGGACTAGCGGGAAAAAATGAGCAGTTCTTC. The V gene is TRBV4-3, the J gene TRBJ2-1; 13 nucleotides line up with TRBD2. Germline CDR1 and CDR2: LGHNA and YSLEER. The junction had 12 bases not matched to a gene; V was cut back by 3 bases and J by 7 bases. The CDR3 loop spans 18 amino acids.

The chain uses TRBV5-6 and TRBJ1-5, with 8 bases fitting TRBD1. The V gene's germline CDR1 is SGHDT and CDR2 YYEEEE. The CDR3 spans 13 residues. V trimming: 4 bases; J trimming: 8 bases; junction bases outside the gene matches: 5. DNA for the CDR3: TGTGCCAGCAGCCGGACAGGGTTGGAGCCCCAGCATTTT. Residues: CASSRTGLEPQHF.

The chain has TRBV18 and TRBJ2-3; 11 bases fit TRBD2. With 3 bases clipped from V and 0 bases from J, the junction kept 5 bases outside the gene matches. Germline CDR1 is KGHSH and CDR2 is LQKENI. The CDR3 totals 17 residues. The CDR3 nucleotides read TGTGCCAGCTCACCTTCTAGCGGGAGGCTGAGCACAGATACGCAGTATTTT. Protein: CASSPSSGRLSTDTQYF.

The chain employs TRBV19 and TRBJ1-5; 7 bases are shared with TRBD1. J was trimmed by 6 bases and V by 3 bases; bases with no gene match: 11. The CDR3 runs 16 residues. The germline CDR1 and CDR2 sequences are LNHDA and SQIVND (reference sequence). CDR3 in DNA: TGTGCCAGTAGTATTCTTGCGGACAGGAGGTTTCAGCCCCAGCATTTT. Translation gives CASSILADRRFQPQHF.

This clone showed up just once. The V and J genes are TRBV4-3 and TRBJ2-7, with TRBD1 identical over 10 bases. This CDR3 comprises 15 residues. Germline CDR1 LGHNA, CDR2 YSLEER. J was trimmed by 2 bases and V by 0 bases; bases with no gene match: 1. CDR3 DNA: TGCGCCAGCAGCCAAGAAGACAGGGGGCCCTACGAGCAGTACTTC. It is translated as CASSQEDRGPYEQYF.

The chain joins TRBV29-1 to TRBJ1-4; D possibly corresponds to TRBD1 (6 bases). From germline, CDR1 is SQVTM and CDR2 ANQGSEA. The CDR3 runs 12 residues. V lost 7 bases and J lost 7, with 13 bases in between. The CDR3 sequence is CSAGEGGEKLFF. CDR3 coding DNA: TGCAGCGCCGGGGAGGGGGGTGAAAAACTGTTTTTT.

The chain couples TRBV5-1 to TRBJ1-2; 7 bases agree with TRBD1. Losses at the gene ends were 3 bases for V and 2 bases for J; bases not matched to a gene: 7. Germline assignment: CDR1 SGHRS and CDR2 YFSETQ. The CDR3 length is 15 residues. This CDR3 is CASSSIQGKNYGYTF. The CDR3 DNA follows: TGCGCCAGCAGCTCGATACAGGGGAAGAACTATGGCTACACCTTC.

The chain couples TRBV5-1 to TRBJ1-1; TRBD1 aligns across 7 bases. The J segment lost 5 bases and the V segment lost 4 bases, leaving 5 bases of the junction unmatched. The CDR3 sequence is 13 residues long. Germline V CDR1 and CDR2: SGHRS, YFSETQ. DNA for the CDR3: TGCGCCAGCAGCGGGGGGACAGCGACTGAAGCTTTCTTT. Its translation: CASSGGTATEAFF.

This clone was detected many times. The identical CDR3 is also encoded by other nucleotide sequences in the sample. The chain uses TRBV11-3 and TRBJ1-5; TRBD1 matches 9 bases. The CDR3 is 17 residues long. Germline-derived CDR1 and CDR2 are SGHNT and YENEEA. J gave up 5 bases and V 1 base, and 9 bases lay outside the gene matches. CDR3 residues: CASSLARTGEEDQPQHF. The CDR3 DNA reads as TGTGCCAGCAGCTTAGCCCGGACAGGGGAGGAGGATCAGCCCCAGCATTTT.

The V and J genes are TRBV6-5 and TRBJ2-7, with D perhaps matching TRBD2 (6 bases). V lost 6 bases to trimming and J lost 3 bases, with 12 bases between them. This CDR3 comprises 13 residues. Germline assignment: CDR1 MNHEY and CDR2 SVGAGI. CDR3 DNA sequence: TGTGCCAGCAGCCGGGGGAGCCTCTACGAGCAGTACTTC. Its protein is CASSRGSLYEQYF.

The chain uses TRBV7-6 and TRBJ1-2; 10 nucleotides align to TRBD1. The CDR3 length is 16 residues. Germline trimming cut 5 bases from V and 7 bases from J; bases unmatched to any gene: 13. Germline values: CDR1 SGHVS, CDR2 FNYEAQ. The CDR3 DNA reads as TGTGCCAGCAGCCCCGGGACAGGGGACCTCTTGGGTGGCTACACCTTC. Its translation: CASSPGTGDLLGGYTF.

CDR3 nucleotides: TGTGCCAGCTCACCGACTCGGACGAACACTGAAGCTTTCTTT. Translation: CASSPTRTNTEAFF. The chain carries TRBV18 and TRBJ1-1; unclear D gene. The CDR3 is 14 residues long. The V gene lost 3 bases and the J gene lost 1 base, with 9 bases spanning the gap. Looked up from germline, CDR1 is KGHSH and CDR2 is LQKENI.

This clone was found once. The chain combines TRBV6-5 with TRBJ2-7; TRBD1 might be the D (6 bases). CDR1 and CDR2 from the germline V gene are MNHEY and SVGAGI. CDR3 size: 15 residues. Trimming left V 5 bases short and J 1 base short, with 15 bases between. Here the CDR3 reads CASSRSIQGSYEQYF. As DNA, the CDR3 is TGTGCCAGCAGTAGATCCATACAGGGTTCCTACGAGCAGTACTTC.

This chain uses TRBV18 with TRBJ1-2; D possibly corresponds to TRBD1 (5 bases). V lost 4 bases and J 2 bases, leaving 17 bases between the germline ends. Germline CDR1 and CDR2: KGHSH and LQKENI. The CDR3 has 16 residues. This CDR3 is CASSRPPGPENYGYTF. The CDR3 DNA sequence: TGTGCCAGCTCACGACCCCCGGGACCCGAAAACTATGGCTACACCTTC.